This TCR beta chain emerged from a study of cytomegalovirus exposure and HLA in healthy donors. Findings and caveats of the study: A subsequent analysis found that TCR clusters from the first cohort also tended to co-occur in the 120 validation repertoires, with about 93% of cluster scores above 0. According to the study, some 160 TCR beta chains were cytomegalovirus-associated.

The validation cohort, a group of more than 95 subjects, included the donors and was separate from the roughly 670-subject first cohort. Clones were read by immunoSEQ multiplex PCR, and TCRdb kept only the in-frame ones, dropping some. Of about 120,000 clones in the sample, roughly 89% were seen once. This clone was counted a single time. The target antigen is unknown. The J segment lost 5 bases and the V segment lost 6 bases, leaving 9 bases of the junction unmatched. CDR1 is MDHEN, CDR2 SYDVKM, per germline. The CDR3 consists of 14 residues. The specimen was PBMCs. The receptor comes from a woman under 30 in good health and CMV-seronegative. J is TRBJ2-7 and V is TRBV28; 8 bases line up with TRBD2. CDR3 nucleotide sequence: TGTGCCAGCAGCCGTAGCGGGAACCTCCACGAGCAGTACTTC. It specifies CASSRSGNLHEQYF. The full variable domain, its missing parts supplied by reference TRBV28 and TRBJ2-7, is DVKVTQSSRYLVKRTGEKVFLECVQDMDHENMFWYRQDPGLGLRLIYFSYDVKMKEKGDIPEGYSVSREKKERFSLILESASTNQTSMYLCASSRSGNLHEQYFGPGTRLTVT.